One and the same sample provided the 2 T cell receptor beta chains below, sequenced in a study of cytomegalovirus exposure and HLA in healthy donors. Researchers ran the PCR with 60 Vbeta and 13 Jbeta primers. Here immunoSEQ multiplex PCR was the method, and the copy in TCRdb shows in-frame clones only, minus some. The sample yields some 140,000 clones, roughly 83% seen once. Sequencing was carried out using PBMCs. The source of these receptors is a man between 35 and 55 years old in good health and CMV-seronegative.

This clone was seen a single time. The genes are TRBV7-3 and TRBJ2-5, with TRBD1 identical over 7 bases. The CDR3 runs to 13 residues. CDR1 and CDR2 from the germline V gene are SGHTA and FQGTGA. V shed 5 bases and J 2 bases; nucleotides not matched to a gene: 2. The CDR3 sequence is CASSRDSQETQYF. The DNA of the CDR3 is TGTGCCAGCAGCCGGGACAGTCAAGAGACCCAGTACTTC.

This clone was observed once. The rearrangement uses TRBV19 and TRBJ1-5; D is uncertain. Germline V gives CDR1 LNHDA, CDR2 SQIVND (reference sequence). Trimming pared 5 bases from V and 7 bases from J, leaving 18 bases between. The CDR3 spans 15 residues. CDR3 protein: CASSFEVPSGQPQHF. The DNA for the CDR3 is TGTGCCAGTAGTTTTGAAGTGCCCTCAGGACAGCCCCAGCATTTT.